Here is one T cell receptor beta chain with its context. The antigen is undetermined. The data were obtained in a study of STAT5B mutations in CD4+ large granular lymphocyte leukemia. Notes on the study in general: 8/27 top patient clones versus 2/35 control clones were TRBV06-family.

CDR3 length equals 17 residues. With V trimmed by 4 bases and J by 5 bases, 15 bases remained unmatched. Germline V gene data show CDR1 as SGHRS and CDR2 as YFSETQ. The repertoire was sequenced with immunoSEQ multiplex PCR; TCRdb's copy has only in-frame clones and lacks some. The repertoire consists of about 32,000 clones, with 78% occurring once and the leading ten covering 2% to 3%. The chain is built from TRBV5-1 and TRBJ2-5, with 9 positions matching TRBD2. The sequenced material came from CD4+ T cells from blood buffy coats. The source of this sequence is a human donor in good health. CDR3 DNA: TGCGCCAGCAGCCCCGGCGGGGGAGCGGGGGGCTGGGAGACCCAGTACTTC. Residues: CASSPGGGAGGWETQYF. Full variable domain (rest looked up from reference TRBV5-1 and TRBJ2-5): KAGVTQTPRYLIKTRGQQVTLSCSPISGHRSVSWYQQTPGQGLQFLFEYFSETQRNKGNFPGRFSGRQFSNSRSEMNVSTLELGDSALYLCASSPGGGAGGWETQYFGPGTRLLVL.